This T cell receptor (beta chain) was sequenced in a study of T cell repertoires in cytomegalovirus infection. Study results and limitations: In two of eight donors, the top clonotype was HLA-C-restricted CMV-specific. Public TCR beta family frequency separated CMV-and-HLA carriers, including in an independent cohort.

MiXCR was run by TCRdb on the reads, yielding one entry per CDR3 protein. The data show hundreds of thousands of distinct CDR3 sequences, 30% to 40% seen once. Germline assignment: CDR1 SGHTA and CDR2 FQGNSA. Germline trimming cut 5 bases from V and 4 bases from J; bases unmatched to any gene: 5. CDR3 size: 15 residues. In the case of this clonotype: Its antigen is as yet unknown.

This chain joins TRBV7-2 and TRBJ2-5; TRBD1 agrees at 12 bases. The receptor's source is a human donor in good health (CMV status not recorded). Some clones in this sample may be carry-over from other donors' samples. The sequences come from cultured PBMCs, collected from culture after CMV antigen stimulation. CDR3 bases: TGTGCCAGCAGCCGGGACAGGGGGCCAACAGAGACCCAGTACTTC. This encodes CASSRDRGPTETQYF.